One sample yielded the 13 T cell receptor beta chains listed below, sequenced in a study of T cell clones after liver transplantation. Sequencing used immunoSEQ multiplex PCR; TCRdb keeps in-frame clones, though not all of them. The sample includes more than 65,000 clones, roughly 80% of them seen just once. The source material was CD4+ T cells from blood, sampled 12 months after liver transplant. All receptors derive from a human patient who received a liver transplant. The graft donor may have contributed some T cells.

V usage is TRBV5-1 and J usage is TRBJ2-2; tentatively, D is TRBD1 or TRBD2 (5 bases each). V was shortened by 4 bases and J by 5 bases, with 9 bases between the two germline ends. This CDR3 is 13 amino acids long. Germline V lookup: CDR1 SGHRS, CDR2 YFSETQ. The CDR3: CASSREGTGELFF. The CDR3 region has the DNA TGCGCCAGCAGCCGAGAGGGGACCGGGGAGCTGTTTTTT.

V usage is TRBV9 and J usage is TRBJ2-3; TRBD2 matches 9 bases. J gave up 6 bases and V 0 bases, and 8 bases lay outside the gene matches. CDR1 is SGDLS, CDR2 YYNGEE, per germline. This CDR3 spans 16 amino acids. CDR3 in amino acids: CASSVEVREGRDTQYF. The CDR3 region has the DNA TGTGCCAGCAGCGTAGAGGTGCGGGAGGGCCGGGATACGCAGTATTTT.

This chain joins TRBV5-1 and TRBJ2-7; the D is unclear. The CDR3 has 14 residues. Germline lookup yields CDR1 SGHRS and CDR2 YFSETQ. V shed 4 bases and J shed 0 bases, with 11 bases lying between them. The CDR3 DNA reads TGCGCCAGCAGCAACCGACCCAGCTCCTACGAGCAGTACTTC. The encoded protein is CASSNRPSSYEQYF.

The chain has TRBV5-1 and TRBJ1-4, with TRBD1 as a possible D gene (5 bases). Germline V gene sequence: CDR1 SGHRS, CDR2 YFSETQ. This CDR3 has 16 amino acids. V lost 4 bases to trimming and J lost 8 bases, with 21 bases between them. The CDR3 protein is CASSPHGTLGHEKLFF. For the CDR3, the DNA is TGCGCCAGCAGCCCACACGGGACCCTCGGGCACGAAAAACTGTTTTTT. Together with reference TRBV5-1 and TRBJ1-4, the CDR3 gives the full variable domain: KAGVTQTPRYLIKTRGQQVTLSCSPISGHRSVSWYQQTPGQGLQFLFEYFSETQRNKGNFPGRFSGRQFSNSRSEMNVSTLELGDSALYLCASSPHGTLGHEKLFFGSGTQLSVL.

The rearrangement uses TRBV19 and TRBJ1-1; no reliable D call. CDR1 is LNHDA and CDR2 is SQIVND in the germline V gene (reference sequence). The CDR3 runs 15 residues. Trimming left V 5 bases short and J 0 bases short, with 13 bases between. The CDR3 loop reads CASSSPAPMNTEAFF. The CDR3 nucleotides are TGTGCCAGTAGTTCGCCCGCCCCAATGAACACTGAAGCTTTCTTT.

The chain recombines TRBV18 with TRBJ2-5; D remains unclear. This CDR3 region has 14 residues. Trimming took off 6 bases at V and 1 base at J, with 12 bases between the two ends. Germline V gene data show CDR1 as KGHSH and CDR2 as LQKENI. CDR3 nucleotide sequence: TGTGCCAGCTCTCCGGGCACTATCCAAGAGACCCAGTACTTC. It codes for CASSPGTIQETQYF.

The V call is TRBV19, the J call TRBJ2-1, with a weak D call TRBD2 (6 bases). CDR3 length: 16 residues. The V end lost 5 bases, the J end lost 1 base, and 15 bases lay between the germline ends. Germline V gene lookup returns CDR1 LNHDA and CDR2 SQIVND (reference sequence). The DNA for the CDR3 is TGTGCCAGTAGTCAGCAAGCGGGTCGGTCCTACAATGAGCAGTTCTTC. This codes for CASSQQAGRSYNEQFF. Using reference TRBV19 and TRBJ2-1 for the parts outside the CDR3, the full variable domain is DGGITQSPKYLFRKEGQNVTLSCEQNLNHDAMYWYRQDPGQGLRLIYYSQIVNDFQKGDIAEGYSVSREKKESFPLTVTSAQKNPTAFYLCASSQQAGRSYNEQFFGPGTRLTVL.

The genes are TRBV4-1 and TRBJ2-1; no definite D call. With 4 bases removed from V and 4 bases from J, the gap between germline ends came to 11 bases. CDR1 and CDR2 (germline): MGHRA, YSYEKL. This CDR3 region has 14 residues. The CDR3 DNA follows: TGCGCCAGCAGCCCTTCGGCCCCATACAATGAGCAGTTCTTC. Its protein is CASSPSAPYNEQFF.

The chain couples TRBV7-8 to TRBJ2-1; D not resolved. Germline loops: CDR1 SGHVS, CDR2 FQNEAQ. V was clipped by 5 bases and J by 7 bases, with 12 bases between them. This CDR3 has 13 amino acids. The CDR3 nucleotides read TGTGCCAGCAGCCCCACCCGTAGGAATGAGCAGTTCTTC. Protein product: CASSPTRRNEQFF.

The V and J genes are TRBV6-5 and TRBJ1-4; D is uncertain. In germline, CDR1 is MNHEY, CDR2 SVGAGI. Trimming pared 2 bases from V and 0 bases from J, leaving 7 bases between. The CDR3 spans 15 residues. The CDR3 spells CASSYEGATNEKLFF. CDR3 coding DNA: TGTGCCAGCAGTTACGAGGGTGCAACTAATGAAAAACTGTTTTTT.

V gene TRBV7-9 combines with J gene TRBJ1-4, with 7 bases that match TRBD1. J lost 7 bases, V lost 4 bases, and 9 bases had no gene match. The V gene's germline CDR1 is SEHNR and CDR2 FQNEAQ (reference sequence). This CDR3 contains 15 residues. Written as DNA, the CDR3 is TGTGCCAGCAGCTACCTCAGGGGGGAGGGTGAAAAACTGTTTTTT. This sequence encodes CASSYLRGEGEKLFF. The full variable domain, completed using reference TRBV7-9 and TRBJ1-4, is DTGVSQNPRHKITKRGQNVTFRCDPISEHNRLYWYRQTLGQGPEFLTYFQNEAQLEKSRLLSDRFSAERPKGSFSTLEIQRTEQGDSAMYLCASSYLRGEGEKLFFGSGTQLSVL.

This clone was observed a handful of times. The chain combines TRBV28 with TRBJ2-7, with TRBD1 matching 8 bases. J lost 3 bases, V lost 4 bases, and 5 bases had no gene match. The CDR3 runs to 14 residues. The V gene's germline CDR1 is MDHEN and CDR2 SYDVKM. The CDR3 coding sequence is TGTGCCAGCAGTTACAACAGGGGGGTCTACGAGCAGTACTTC. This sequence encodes CASSYNRGVYEQYF.

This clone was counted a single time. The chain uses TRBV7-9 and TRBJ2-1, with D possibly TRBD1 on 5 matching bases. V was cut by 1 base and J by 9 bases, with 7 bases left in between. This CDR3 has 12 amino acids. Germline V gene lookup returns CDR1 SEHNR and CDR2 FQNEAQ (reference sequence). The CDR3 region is CASSLVGLEQFF. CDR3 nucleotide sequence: TGTGCCAGCAGCTTAGTGGGGCTTGAGCAGTTCTTC.